This T cell receptor (beta chain) was documented in a study of blood T cells in healthy people across ages (dated by TCRdb to 2014 to 2015). Study-level background: In model experiments, template switching captured roughly one uniquely barcoded TCR beta cDNA molecule for every two T cells. To track age-related changes in TCR beta repertoire diversity, the study relied on deep sequencing normalized with unique cDNA molecular identifiers. Four age groups were formed from the donors: young (average 16 years), middle-aged (more than 35), aged (approximately 60) and long-lived (about 80). To avoid experimental bias, donors of different ages were spread randomly across the sequencing lanes. Two additional independent replicas of 1 million unique cDNA reads from the same blood draw were analyzed for two donors (one aged 18 to 29 and one aged 80 or older).

Donors were 30 to 45 systemically healthy Caucasian individuals from Russia aged roughly 6 to 90 years. Each donor gave about 9.8 milliliters of peripheral blood, drawn into EDTA-treated Vacutainer tubes. Ficoll-Paque density-gradient centrifugation was used to isolate PBMCs, with at least 6.5 million obtained per sample. Total RNA was extracted from PBMCs with Trizol reagent, with at least 5 micrograms obtained per sample. The percentages of naive CD45RAhigh/CD27high T cells were determined by flow cytometry on a PBMC aliquot from every donor. Beyond this particular receptor, the publication reports: A strong correlation was found between observed TCR beta diversity and the percentage of naive T cells measured by flow cytometry. Compared with the aged group, more naive CD4+ T cells, fewer expanded clones and increased TCR diversity were shown by the long-lived group, suggesting age selection. Because donor CMV infection status was unknown, age-related changes in expanded clonotypes were potentially confounded. Conclusive comparison of naive and antigen-experienced compartments was prevented by the profiling of bulk unsorted PBMCs. Estimates of total diversity from one million sequenced T cells were regarded as lower bounds and underestimates. As age increased, observed TCR beta diversity per million T cells dropped in a roughly linear way, and a significant reduction was already evident by age about 40.

The library came from 5' RACE. TCRdb lists the instrument as Illumina HiSeq 2500. A second about 7 to 12 cycle PCR used a sample-barcoded 5' primer and a J-beta primer mix. A unique molecular identifier was introduced onto each TCR beta cDNA molecule by a template-switch 5' adaptor carrying 12 random nucleotides. At least 2.5 million CDR3-containing paired-end reads were obtained from each sample. First-strand cDNA synthesis was performed from all RNA using the Mint cDNA synthesis kit, with priming by a TRBC-specific oligonucleotide. After uracil-DNA glycosylase treatment, a first 18-cycle PCR used universal primers M1SS and BC2_uni_R on all cDNA. Turning to the authors' computational methods: Normalization of each sample was performed by random selection of 1 million high-quality reads, each carrying a distinct molecular identifier. Reads sharing molecular identifiers were discarded rather than binned into consensus sequences. CDR3 identification, clonotype clustering and error correction used MiTCR with a Q25 quality threshold and the strictest error-elimination algorithm. A nonparametric unseen species model with Euler transformation was used to estimate a lower bound on total TCR beta diversity. The raw public data were reprocessed by TCRdb itself: fastp quality trimming at Q25, MiXCR clonotype calling, in-frame beta chains only. CDR3 protein sequences are deduplicated, and each keeps its most common genes and DNA. The V and J calls reflect TCRdb's pipeline rather than the authors' work. The sample profile shows roughly 1,500,000 distinct CDR3 sequences; 34% of them were found once. The ten largest clones represent about 11% of the sample.

The sample holds a few counts of this clonotype. Its target antigen remains unknown. No much larger clonotype is one base removed from it; base qualities were not supplied. From a lookup of the germline V gene, CDR1 and CDR2 are SGHRS and YFSETQ. Including cysteine and phenylalanine, the CDR3 has 14 amino acids. CDR3 DNA is the only sequence kept; it has 42 bases, read in frame from the first base. The junction carries 13 bases between V and J, which are trimmed by 1 base and 5 bases respectively. The TCR sequence derives from a woman aged 30 to 39 in good health. Rearrangement joined TRBV5-1 to TRBJ2-7; perhaps TRBD1 is the D gene, with 5 bases matching. The source material was blood. DNA sequence: TGCGCCAGCAGCTTGTCCTCTGGGGCCCACGAGCAGTACTTC. Its amino acids are CASSLSSGAHEQYF.